The 3 T cell receptor beta chains given below trace back to one sample, sequenced in a study of T cell responses to AZD1222 COVID-19 vaccine. Sequencing was performed with immunoSEQ multiplex PCR; in TCRdb, only in-frame clones are kept and a portion is missing. Of approximately 77,000 clones listed, roughly 90% are singletons. This specimen was peripheral blood, taken 28 days after the second AZD1222 dose. The receptors come from an adult who received the AZD1222 COVID-19 vaccine.

The chain carries TRBV21-1 and TRBJ1-4. TRBV21-1 is designated a pseudogene. The CDR3 totals 12 residues. As DNA, the CDR3 is TGTGCCAGAAGGCCCCCTTTTGAAAAACTGTTTTTT. Residues: CARRPPFEKLFF.

The rearrangement uses TRBV29-1 and TRBJ2-1; D gene ambiguous. V gave up 8 bases and J gave up 8 bases, with 16 bases separating them. The CDR3 covers 12 residues. The germline V gene encodes CDR1 SQVTM and CDR2 ANQGSEA. CDR3 sequence: CSLRNSGDEQFF. The CDR3 nucleotides are TGCAGCCTACGAAACAGTGGGGATGAGCAGTTCTTC.

The chain combines TRBV6-6 with TRBJ1-2; D not resolved. V was shortened by 5 bases and J by 4 bases, with 11 bases between the two germline ends. The CDR3 is made up of 13 amino acids. The germline gives CDR1 MNHNY, CDR2 SVGAGI (reference sequence). The CDR3 loop is CASSNPNGYGYTF. In nucleotides, the CDR3 is TGTGCCAGCAGTAACCCTAATGGCTATGGCTACACCTTC.